This T cell receptor beta chain was profiled in a study of control samples from healthy donors and cancer patients. Trimming stripped 2 bases from V and 6 bases from J, with 26 bases between. CDR1 and CDR2 from the germline V gene are MDHEN and SYDVKM. The CDR3 spans 18 residues. TCRdb's table, derived via immunoSEQ multiplex PCR, lists solely in-frame clones and lacks some. The sample comprises around 140,000 clones, about nine tenths of which are singletons, and 6% to 9.5% rests with the top ten. Sample: PBMCs. The TCR originated in a man in his fifties or sixties with head and neck cancer. The chain couples TRBV28 to TRBJ2-7, with D perhaps matching TRBD1 (5 bases). Here the CDR3 DNA reads TGTGCCAGCAGTTTACCCGAACCATCGACAGTCCGAGGTGGCGAGCAGTACTTC. As protein: CASSLPEPSTVRGGEQYF. Complete variable domain (other parts from reference TRBV28 and TRBJ2-7): DVKVTQSSRYLVKRTGEKVFLECVQDMDHENMFWYRQDPGLGLRLIYFSYDVKMKEKGDIPEGYSVSREKKERFSLILESASTNQTSMYLCASSLPEPSTVRGGEQYFGPGTRLTVT.